This T cell receptor beta chain was found in a study of shared clonotypes between healthy human individuals. The study ran the assay at deep level. Sequencing used immunoSEQ multiplex PCR; TCRdb keeps in-frame clones, though not all of them. Of about 450,000 clones in the sample, roughly 85% are singletons; the top ten hold roughly 12%. There were no recent acute infections or vaccinations among the donors, who were healthy HIV-negative adults. Unsorted samples used 85 million to 90 million PBMCs for genomic DNA. This CDR3 spans 13 amino acids. Germline V CDR1 and CDR2: MNHNS, SASEGT. V trimming: 8 bases; J trimming: 5 bases; junction bases outside the gene matches: 7. Overall study results and limits: Clonotype sharing across donors was expected to vary with sequencing depth.

Remarks on this clone: Its antigen remains unknown.

Sequencing input: PBMCs. The genes are TRBV6-1 and TRBJ2-7; 9 bases match TRBD1. The receptor was derived from a woman aged 40 to 49 in good health. Some clones in this sample may be carry-over from other donors' samples. CDR3 DNA: TGTGCCAGCGCAAGGGACAGGGTGCACGAGCAGTACTTC. It encodes CASARDRVHEQYF.